The T cell receptor (beta chain) under discussion was sequenced for a study of PD-1 blockade in classical Hodgkin lymphoma. Time point given: cycle 4 day 1 (C4D1), after about 6 weeks of nivolumab. Following autologous stem cell transplantation, relapse occurred in every patient, and exposure to brentuximab vedotin varied. Classification of best responses gave complete response, partial response or progressive disease. Findings and caveats of the study: A significant rise in TCR diversity was seen by C4D1 for CD4+ cells but not for CD8+ cells. Nothing has yet pinned down what causes the repertoire differences, possibly disease activity or prior therapy.

Concerning this clone: Its antigen is undetermined.

Some clones are missing from TCRdb's copy, which holds only in-frame ones; the method was immunoSEQ multiplex PCR. The sample lists 40,000 to 65,000 clones, around nine tenths seen once, with roughly 7.1% in the top ten. The origin of this receptor is a human donor with classical Hodgkin lymphoma. The source was peripheral blood mononuclear cells (PBMCs), collected before the fourth cycle of nivolumab.

CDR3 loop: CATSRGGRNRDQPQHF. DNA of the CDR3: TGTGCCACCAGCAGAGGAGGGAGGAACAGGGATCAGCCCCAGCATTTT. This chain uses TRBV15 with TRBJ1-5; a weak D match, TRBD1 (6 bases). V lost 1 base and J lost 5, with 15 bases in between. The germline CDR1 and CDR2 sequences are LNHNV and YYDKDF (reference sequence). This CDR3 contains 16 residues. The whole variable domain, filled in from reference TRBV15 and TRBJ1-5, reads DAMVIQNPRYQVTQFGKPVTLSCSQTLNHNVMYWYQQKSSQAPKLLFHYYDKDFNNEADTPDNFQSRRPNTSFCFLDIRSPGLGDTAMYLCATSRGGRNRDQPQHFGDGTRLSIL.